The text below deals with one T cell receptor beta chain. Its cognate antigen is unknown. This CDR3 has 15 amino acids. Trimming removed 7 bases from V and 4 bases from J; junction bases left unmatched: 9. Looked up from germline, CDR1 is MNHEY and CDR2 is SVGAGI. This record comes from a study of Ad26.COV2.S vaccination and SARS-CoV-2 variants. Regarding the study as a whole: While placebo recipients had lower spike-specific TCR breadth, vaccine recipients had more. Responses of spike-specific T cells (both CD8+ and CD4+) reportedly showed substantial breadth after vaccination. Estimates derived from TCR breadth and depth analyses may have underestimated total T cell responses.

The repertoire was sequenced with immunoSEQ multiplex PCR; TCRdb's copy has only in-frame clones and lacks some. The data contain 300,000 to 400,000 clones, roughly nine tenths of them seen just once; the ten biggest clones take up about 3.9%. V and J are TRBV6-5 and TRBJ1-5, with 8 bases aligning to TRBD1. The sequences come from peripheral blood, collected after recovery from COVID-19. This receptor was identified in a human donor who had recovered from COVID-19. For the CDR3, the DNA is TGTGCCAGCATCGAGGACAGGGATAAAAATCAGCCCCAGCATTTT. Translating it yields CASIEDRDKNQPQHF.